The source of this TCR beta chain is a study of blood T cell repertoires in COVID-19. Study information: Acute and convalescent COVID-19 samples came from the United States, Italy and Spain. Sources were T cells, B-cell-depleted T cells, or PBMCs; the material itself was cDNA or gDNA.

The CDR3 sequence is 14 residues long. Per germline, CDR1 SGHTA and CDR2 FQGTGA. V shed 4 bases, J shed 7 bases, and the junction held 6 bases outside the gene matches. In the original analysis: Quantification of nucleated cells was approximated via reference gene primer amplification. Here immunoSEQ multiplex PCR was the method, and the copy in TCRdb shows in-frame clones only, minus some. V, J and clone size derive from that table, while D and trimming were established from the DNA sequence. The sample shows about 360,000 clones, around 84% of them seen only once. The gene calls are TRBV7-3 and TRBJ2-2, with 7 bases identical to TRBD1. This sequence was found in a human donor in a cohort sampled during active COVID-19. The sequenced material came from peripheral blood. The CDR3 DNA sequence: TGTGCCAGCAGCTCGGGACAGAAGGTCGGGGAGCTGTTTTTT. This encodes CASSSGQKVGELFF.